The 20 T cell receptor beta chains listed next were all sequenced from one sample in a study of T cells expressing NK-cell markers. TCRdb re-called the 5' RACE reads, yielding one record per CDR3 amino acid sequence without DNA. With 700 or so distinct CDR3 sequences in the sample, the ten largest clones hold approximately 85%. The sample consisted of blood T cells: a sorted CD56 or NKG2C T cell subset, CD4+ or CD8+ T cells, or bulk PBMC T cells (not recorded which). These receptors were obtained from a man aged 18-75 years in good health.

The rearrangement joins TRBV2 to TRBJ2-3. Germline CDR1 SNHLY, CDR2 FYNNEI. The CDR3 spans 13 residues. The CDR3 protein is CASSEVITDTQYF. Full variable domain (remainder filled in from reference TRBV2 and TRBJ2-3): EPEVTQTPSHQVTQMGQEVILRCVPISNHLYFYWYRQILGQKVEFLVSFYNNEISEKSEIFDDQFSVERPDGSNFTLKIRSTKLEDSAMYFCASSEVITDTQYFGPGTRLTVL.

Measured by frequency, this clonotype is medium-sized (0.01 to 0.1%). The chain combines TRBV11-2 with TRBJ2-7. The CDR3 is 11 amino acids. From germline, CDR1 is SGHAT and CDR2 FQNNGV. CDR3 protein: CASSTPNEQYF.

The gene calls are TRBV7-3 and TRBJ1-1; the TCRdb D gene call, TRBD1, has no DNA to confirm it. From germline, CDR1 is SGHTA and CDR2 FQGTGA. The CDR3 loop spans 15 amino acids. CDR3: CASSPGTGVPSEAFF.

This clonotype is classed as medium-sized by frequency. The chain has TRBV10-3 and TRBJ1-2; TCRdb reports TRBD1, a call that lacks DNA to check it against. Germline loops: CDR1 ENHRY, CDR2 SYGVKD. The CDR3 loop spans 18 amino acids. This CDR3 reads CAISVRQLLPRGNYGYTF.

This clonotype registers medium-sized by frequency. The rearrangement uses TRBV11-2 and TRBJ2-7; TCRdb indicates TRBD2, and absent DNA this call remains unverified. Germline assignment: CDR1 SGHAT and CDR2 FQNNGV. CDR3 length equals 17 residues. The CDR3 region is CASSLEPPRSWAYEQYF.

The rearrangement links TRBV18 to TRBJ1-2. The CDR3 contains 12 residues. Germline V gene lookup returns CDR1 KGHSH and CDR2 LQKENI. This chain's CDR3 is CASSRRTYGYTF.

The chain links TRBV7-9 to TRBJ1-6. This CDR3 is built from 13 residues. CDR1 SEHNR and CDR2 FQNEAQ come from the germline V gene (reference sequence). CDR3: CASSWGPRSPLHF. Based on the CDR3 plus reference TRBV7-9 and TRBJ1-6, the full variable domain is DTGVSQNPRHKITKRGQNVTFRCDPISEHNRLYWYRQTLGQGPEFLTYFQNEAQLEKSRLLSDRFSAERPKGSFSTLEIQRTEQGDSAMYLCASSWGPRSPLHFGNGTRLTVT.

The chain carries TRBV20-1 and TRBJ2-1; TCRdb's D call, TRBD1, is unchecked because there is no DNA. This CDR3 is 13 amino acids long. Per the germline V gene, CDR1 is DFQATT and CDR2 is SNEGSKA (reference sequence). The chain's CDR3 is CSATAEGGWEQFF.

The rearrangement joins TRBV2 to TRBJ2-1; TCRdb lists TRBD2, though no DNA is available to test this call. This CDR3 spans 12 amino acids. Germline CDR1 reads SNHLY; CDR2 reads FYNNEI. The CDR3 here is CASTQRDNEQFF.

This clonotype ranks as medium-sized in terms of frequency. The chain joins TRBV11-2 to TRBJ2-1; TCRdb gives TRBD1 as the D gene, but with no DNA this cannot be confirmed. The V gene's germline CDR1 is SGHAT and CDR2 FQNNGV. This CDR3 has 16 amino acids. Here the CDR3 reads CASSLPGVISYNEQFF.

V and J are TRBV4-2 and TRBJ1-5. The CDR3 length is 12 residues. Germline lookup yields CDR1 LGHNA and CDR2 YNFKEQ. The CDR3 reads CASSQINQPQHF.

The rearrangement links TRBV7-9 to TRBJ2-2; TCRdb's D call, TRBD1, is unchecked because there is no DNA. This CDR3 comprises 17 residues. Germline V gene data show CDR1 as SEHNR and CDR2 as FQNEAQ (reference sequence). The CDR3 loop is CASSFSRGRLSPGELFF.

This chain uses TRBV5-5 with TRBJ2-2; TCRdb indicates TRBD1, and absent DNA this call remains unverified. This CDR3 is built from 18 residues. CDR1 and CDR2 (germline): SGHKS, YYEKEE (reference sequence). The CDR3: CASSSRDRESADTGELFF.

By frequency, this clonotype is large. This chain connects TRBV12-3 or TRBV12-4 to TRBJ2-7; TCRdb picks TRBD1, but there is no DNA to check that call. The CDR3 is made up of 13 amino acids. The CDR3 protein is CASKRPWTYEQYF.

In terms of frequency, this clonotype is medium-sized. This rearrangement joins TRBV28 to TRBJ2-7; TCRdb's assignment of TRBD2 cannot be checked, as there is no DNA. From germline, CDR1 is MDHEN and CDR2 SYDVKM. This CDR3 is 16 amino acids long. CDR3 sequence reads: CASTFSRDWNSYEQYF.

V gene TRBV10-3 combines with J gene TRBJ2-1; TCRdb's D call of TRBD1 is untestable without DNA. In germline, CDR1 is ENHRY, CDR2 SYGVKD. The CDR3 covers 13 residues. The CDR3 loop is CAIRLDWGHEQFF.

In terms of frequency, this clonotype is hyperexpanded. V and J are TRBV28 and TRBJ2-7; TCRdb outputs TRBD1, but without DNA this stays unchecked. The V gene's germline CDR1 is MDHEN and CDR2 SYDVKM. The CDR3 is made up of 16 amino acids. The CDR3 loop reads CASSSRSWTGFDEQYF.

CDR3 sequence reads: CAISESGDTQYF. V is TRBV10-3 and J is TRBJ2-3. The CDR3 consists of 12 residues. The germline CDR1 and CDR2 sequences are ENHRY and SYGVKD.

Frequency places this clonotype as medium-sized. V usage is TRBV2 and J usage is TRBJ2-1; the TRBD1 assignment by TCRdb is unverifiable without DNA. This CDR3 is built from 15 residues. In germline, CDR1 is SNHLY, CDR2 FYNNEI. The CDR3 here is CASSDRGTGYNEQFF.

The gene calls are TRBV3-1 and TRBJ2-7; TCRdb returns TRBD2, unconfirmable since there is no DNA. This CDR3 has 17 residues. The germline V gene has CDR1 LGHDT and CDR2 YNNKEL (reference sequence). CDR3 loop: CASSQEVRGGPSYEQYF.